This T cell receptor beta chain is drawn from a study of CD8 T cells in Susac syndrome (dated by TCRdb to the late 2010s). At the level of the whole study: Repertoire sequencing was used to test whether CD8+ T cell activation and differentiation in Susac syndrome was antigen driven. Broader findings and caveats from the paper: The number of individuals in the TCR sequencing and HLA analysis was recognized as being relatively small.

To note about this clonotype: This receptor's antigen is unknown. Base-call qualities are not available, and no considerably larger clone is one nucleotide away.

Peripheral blood CD8+ and CD4+ T cells from healthy donors, Susac syndrome patients and multiple sclerosis patients were profiled using high-throughput TCR beta sequencing. Treatment-naive patients with stable or active relapsing-remitting disease fulfilling revised McDonald criteria were used as multiple sclerosis controls. Bulk CD8+ and CD4+ T cells were purified magnetically by negative isolation, whereas CD8+ TEMRA cells were enriched by FACS. Blood was drawn into EDTA tubes, processed within 24 hours, and PBMCs were isolated by density gradient centrifugation. PBMCs intended for TCR sequencing were cryopreserved in liquid nitrogen and thawed later in a water bath at 37 degrees C. Purity of sorted or isolated CD4+, CD8+ and CD8+ TEMRA cells was at least 90%. RNA was extracted using the RNeasy kit, and roughly 0.45 to 1 ug of the RNA was reverse transcribed with random hexamers. The immunoSEQ multiplex PCR assay, which covers 54 Vbeta and 13 Jbeta segments, was used to amplify TCR beta CDR3 regions. To correct PCR amplification bias, a synthetic template baseline was used for both primer optimization and computational correction. As for the authors' bioinformatics: Reads were annotated to V, D and J genes according to IMGT and were analyzed with immunoSEQ Analyzer, with only productive sequences retained. Clonality was calculated as one minus the Shannon entropy normalized by log2 of the number of productive unique sequences. For each patient and control, public and private clones were evaluated among the 100 most prevalent clones. Clones were defined as Susac-specific if absent from the healthy and MS cohorts, from 1052 published viral clones and from other ImmuneACCESS disease sequences. TCRdb took the public reads, trimmed them with fastp at Q25, ran MiXCR for clone calling and kept in-frame beta chains. One record per CDR3 amino acid sequence lists the most common genes and DNA. The authors' filters were not applied to this entry. The sample has about 300,000 distinct CDR3 sequences on record, under 95% of them singletons. Of the sample, 0.06% to 0.075% is held by the ten largest clones.

The germline V gene provides CDR1 SQVTM and CDR2 ANQGSEA. The germline ends are 11 bases apart after V is trimmed by 0 bases and J by 6 bases. The CDR3 covers 13 residues, taking in both the cysteine and the phenylalanine. Of the read, only the CDR3 DNA is kept; its 39 bases are in frame from base 1. Here the chain combines TRBV29-1 and TRBJ1-1; a weak D assignment points to TRBD1 (5 bases agree). The TCR originated in a human donor with multiple sclerosis. Material: CD4+ T cells from PBMCs. The DNA sequence is TGCAGCGTTGAAGAACATTCAGGGTCTGAAGCTTTCTTT. This sequence encodes CSVEEHSGSEAFF.